The next 8 T cell receptor beta chains were all read from a single sample in a study of T cell responses to AZD1222 COVID-19 vaccine. Using immunoSEQ multiplex PCR, the repertoire was profiled, and TCRdb retains in-frame clones only, with some absent. The sample lists under 200,000 clones; around 90% were seen once. This specimen consisted of peripheral blood, obtained 28 days after the second dose of the MenACWY control vaccine. The receptors here all came from an adult who received the MenACWY meningococcal vaccine as a control.

Points on this clone: Other DNA sequences in this specimen translate into the identical CDR3. V and J are TRBV12-3 or TRBV12-4 and TRBJ2-3; D ambiguous. V dropped 3 bases and J dropped 2 bases, with 0 bases sitting between them. CDR3 length: 11 residues. CDR3 DNA sequence: TGTGCCAGCAGTTTCACAGATACGCAGTATTTT. Protein: CASSFTDTQYF.

The chain joins TRBV12-3 or TRBV12-4 to TRBJ2-1, with D unresolved. V lost 6 bases, J lost 9 bases, and 9 bases lay in between. The CDR3 sequence is 11 residues long. The CDR3 coding sequence is TGTGCCAGCAGGGTAAGAGGTGAGCAGTTCTTC. This encodes CASRVRGEQFF.

This clone occurred a few times. The V call is TRBV15, the J call TRBJ1-4; no reliable D call. Trimming left V 0 bases short and J 5 bases short, with 10 bases between. The CDR3 runs 15 residues. The germline V gene encodes CDR1 LNHNV and CDR2 YYDKDF (reference sequence). CDR3 region: CATSRDRVLNEKLFF. The DNA of the CDR3 is TGTGCCACCAGCAGAGATCGGGTCCTGAATGAAAAACTGTTTTTT.

The chain uses TRBV6-5 and TRBJ2-5; a weak D match, TRBD2 (6 bases). This CDR3 spans 13 amino acids. From germline, CDR1 is MNHEY and CDR2 SVGAGI. Trimming cost V 5 bases and J 2 bases, with 9 bases left between them. CDR3 in DNA: TGTGCCAGCAGTCTAGCGATACAAGAGACCCAGTACTTC. It encodes CASSLAIQETQYF.

The chain links TRBV7-6 to TRBJ2-5, with 7 positions matching TRBD2. V gave up 0 bases and J gave up 4 bases; unmatched junction bases: 5. The CDR3 length is 15 residues. Germline V gene lookup returns CDR1 SGHVS and CDR2 FNYEAQ. CDR3 amino acids: CASSLAGGQSETQYF. The CDR3 DNA sequence: TGTGCCAGCAGCTTAGCGGGAGGGCAATCAGAGACCCAGTACTTC. Full variable domain (remainder filled in from reference TRBV7-6 and TRBJ2-5): GAGVSQSPRYKVTKRGQDVALRCDPISGHVSLYWYRQALGQGPEFLTYFNYEAQQDKSGLPNDRFSAERPEGSISTLTIQRTEQRDSAMYRCASSLAGGQSETQYFGPGTRLLVL.

V and J are TRBV13 and TRBJ2-1; 8 bases map to TRBD1. The CDR3 has 16 residues. Germline V gene sequence: CDR1 PRHDT, CDR2 FYEKMQ (reference sequence). V was clipped by 5 bases and J by 0 bases; unmatched bases: 6. This chain's CDR3 is CASSGGTGSSYNEQFF. For the CDR3, the DNA is TGTGCCAGCAGCGGGGGGACAGGAAGCTCCTACAATGAGCAGTTCTTC.

The chain links TRBV11-2 to TRBJ2-7, with D perhaps TRBD1 (6 bases). The CDR3 runs 14 residues. The germline V gene encodes CDR1 SGHAT and CDR2 FQNNGV. Between the trimmed V and J ends, which lost 3 bases and 3 bases, there was a span of 12 bases. CDR3 sequence: CASSLNRARYEQYF. CDR3 bases: TGTGCCAGCAGCTTGAACAGGGCCCGCTACGAGCAGTACTTC.

J is TRBJ1-1 and V is TRBV7-2; TRBD1 agrees at 7 bases. CDR3 size: 14 residues. Germline V CDR1 and CDR2: SGHTA, FQGNSA. V lost 5 bases to trimming and J lost 0 bases; unmatched junction nucleotides: 3. The CDR3 DNA follows: TGTGCCAGCAGCATCGACAGGGTGAACACTGAAGCTTTCTTT. This translates into CASSIDRVNTEAFF.